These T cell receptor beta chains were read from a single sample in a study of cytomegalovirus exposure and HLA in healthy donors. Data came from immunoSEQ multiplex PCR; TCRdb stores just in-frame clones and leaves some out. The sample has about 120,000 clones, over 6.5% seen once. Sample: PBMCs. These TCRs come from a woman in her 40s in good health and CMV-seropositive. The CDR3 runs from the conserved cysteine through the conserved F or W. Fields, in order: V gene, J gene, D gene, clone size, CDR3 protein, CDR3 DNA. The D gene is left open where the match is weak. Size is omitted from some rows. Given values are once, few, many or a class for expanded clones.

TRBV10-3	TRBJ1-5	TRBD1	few	CAISAGQGDQPQHF	TGTGCCATCAGTGCGGGACAGGGGGACCAGCCCCAGCATTTT
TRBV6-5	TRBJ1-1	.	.	CASSILSVNTEAFF	TGTGCCAGCTCCATCCTCAGTGTGAACACTGAAGCTTTCTTT
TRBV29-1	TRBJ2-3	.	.	CSVEADSDTQYF	TGCAGCGTTGAGGCGGACTCAGATACGCAGTATTTT
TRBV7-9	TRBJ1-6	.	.	CASSVNTGFNSPLHF	TGTGCCAGCAGCGTTAATACAGGGTTTAATTCACCCCTCCACTTT
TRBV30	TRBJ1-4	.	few	CAWKKGGGKLFF	TGTGCCTGGAAAAAAGGGGGGGGAAAACTGTTTTTT
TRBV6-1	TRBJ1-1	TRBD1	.	CASSGQEDTEAFF	TGTGCCAGCAGCGGACAGGAGGACACTGAAGCTTTCTTT
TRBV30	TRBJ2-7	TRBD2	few	CAWTSGGSYEQYF	TGTGCCTGGACTAGCGGGGGCTCCTACGAGCAGTACTTC
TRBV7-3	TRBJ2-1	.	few	CASSLLGAVDNEQFF	TGTGCCAGCAGCTTACTTGGGGCAGTAGACAATGAGCAGTTCTTC
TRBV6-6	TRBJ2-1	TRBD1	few	CASSSPRGQGYEQFF	TGTGCCAGCAGTTCCCCTAGGGGGCAGGGGTATGAGCAGTTCTTC
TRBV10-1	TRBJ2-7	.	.	CASSDPGTAGYEQYF	TGCGCCAGCAGTGACCCCGGGACAGCGGGCTACGAGCAGTACTTC
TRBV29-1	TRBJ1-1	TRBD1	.	CSVQGGMNTEAFF	TGCAGCGTACAGGGGGGGATGAACACTGAAGCTTTCTTT
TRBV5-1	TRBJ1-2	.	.	CASSLGATNYGYTF	TGCGCCAGCAGCTTGGGAGCGACGAACTATGGCTACACCTTC
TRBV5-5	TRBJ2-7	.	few	CASSTDTFSYEQYF	TGTGCCAGCAGCACCGACACCTTCTCCTACGAGCAGTACTTC
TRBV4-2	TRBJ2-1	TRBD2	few	CASSFLPGLAGGVNEQFF	TGTGCCAGCAGCTTTCTGCCGGGACTAGCGGGGGGTGTGAATGAGCAGTTCTTC
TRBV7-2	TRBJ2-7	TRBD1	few	CASSLGDRGYEQYF	TGTGCCAGCAGCTTAGGGGACAGGGGCTACGAGCAGTACTTC
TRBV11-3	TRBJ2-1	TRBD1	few	CASRDRGSNEQFF	TGTGCCAGCCGCGACAGGGGAAGCAATGAGCAGTTCTTC
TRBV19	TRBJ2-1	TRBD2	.	CASSISSSGGRNEQFF	TGTGCCAGTAGTATAAGTAGTAGCGGGGGGCGGAATGAGCAGTTCTTC
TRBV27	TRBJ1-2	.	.	CASSLAREDYGYTF	TGTGCCAGCAGCCTAGCTAGGGAGGACTATGGCTACACCTTC
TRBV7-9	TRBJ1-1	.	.	CASSLSNFLGGNTEAFF	TGTGCCAGCAGCTTAAGCAACTTTCTTGGAGGGAACACTGAAGCTTTCTTT
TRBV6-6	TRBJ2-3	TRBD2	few	CASSYRGETDTQYF	TGTGCCAGCAGTTACCGGGGGGAGACAGATACGCAGTATTTT
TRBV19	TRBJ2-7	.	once	CASSSGTTYYEQYF	TGTGCCAGTAGTTCCGGGACAACTTACTACGAGCAGTACTTC